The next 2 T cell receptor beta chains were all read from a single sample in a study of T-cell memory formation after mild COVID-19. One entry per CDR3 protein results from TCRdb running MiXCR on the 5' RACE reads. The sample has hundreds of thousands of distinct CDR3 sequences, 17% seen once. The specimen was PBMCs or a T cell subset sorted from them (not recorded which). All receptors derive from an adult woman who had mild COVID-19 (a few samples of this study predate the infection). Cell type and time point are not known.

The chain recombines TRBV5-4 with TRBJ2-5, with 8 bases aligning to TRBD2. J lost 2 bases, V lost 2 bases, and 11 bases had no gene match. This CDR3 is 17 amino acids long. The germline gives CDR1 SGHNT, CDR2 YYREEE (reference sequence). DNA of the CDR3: TGTGCCAGCAGCTTTGAAACGGGAGGGAAACTGCAAGAGACCCAGTACTTC. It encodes CASSFETGGKLQETQYF.

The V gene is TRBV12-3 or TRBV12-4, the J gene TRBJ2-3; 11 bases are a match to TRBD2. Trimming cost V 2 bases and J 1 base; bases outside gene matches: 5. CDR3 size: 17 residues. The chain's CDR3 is CASSLRPLAGGTDTQYF. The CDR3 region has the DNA TGTGCCAGCAGTTTACGTCCACTAGCGGGAGGCACAGATACGCAGTATTTT.